These 26 T cell receptor beta chains came from one sample sequenced in a study of blood T cell repertoires in COVID-19. Sequencing used immunoSEQ multiplex PCR; TCRdb keeps in-frame clones, though not all of them. The sample comprises 200,000 to 250,000 clones, 84% of which are singletons, and 5% to 6.5% rests with the top ten. The specimen sequenced was peripheral blood. Receptors originate from an older woman who had recovered from COVID-19.

With regard to this clone: The germline gene is not matched at one end of the junction; a read error may be the cause. This rearrangement joins TRBV27 to TRBJ2-3; D remains ambiguous. The V gene's germline CDR1 is MNHEY and CDR2 SMNVEV (reference sequence). This CDR3 has 16 residues. The CDR3 protein is CASSLLTWYSKDTQYF. The CDR3 DNA follows: TGTGCCAGCAGTTTATTAACCTGGTACAGCAAAGATACGCAGTATTTT.

Note on this clone: The identical CDR3 is also encoded by other nucleotide sequences in the sample. This chain uses TRBV4-3 with TRBJ1-5; D gene ambiguous. The V end lost 0 bases, the J end lost 0 bases, and 3 bases lay between the germline ends. The CDR3 is 14 amino acids. CDR1 and CDR2 (germline): LGHNA, YSLEER. This chain's CDR3 is CASSQDGSNQPQHF. CDR3 coding DNA: TGCGCCAGCAGCCAAGACGGTAGCAATCAGCCCCAGCATTTT.

The V and J genes are TRBV10-1 and TRBJ2-1; 8 bases match TRBD2. This CDR3 has 16 residues. V was pared by 2 bases and J by 8 bases, with 11 bases of the junction left unmatched. Germline V gene lookup returns CDR1 WNHNN and CDR2 SYGVQD (reference sequence). This chain's CDR3 is CASSETWVAGRYEQFF. The CDR3 bases are TGCGCCAGCAGTGAGACGTGGGTAGCGGGGAGGTATGAGCAGTTCTTC.

The chain has TRBV2 and TRBJ2-5; 7 nucleotides align to TRBD1. From germline, CDR1 is SNHLY and CDR2 FYNNEI. V shed 8 bases, J shed 5 bases, and the junction held 11 bases outside the gene matches. The CDR3 extends over 14 amino acids. Written as DNA, the CDR3 is TGTGCCAGCTCTGCTAGGGGGCGGGTGGAGACCCAGTACTTC. Translating gives CASSARGRVETQYF.

The V gene is TRBV5-4, the J gene TRBJ1-6; possibly TRBD1 for D (5 bases). Per the germline V gene, CDR1 is SGHNT and CDR2 is YYREEE (reference sequence). This CDR3 has 15 amino acids. Trimming stripped 3 bases from V and 14 bases from J, with 21 bases between. The CDR3 sequence is CASSSQGRGVRALHF. In DNA, the CDR3 is TGTGCCAGCAGCTCCCAGGGAAGAGGAGTAAGGGCCCTCCACTTT.

The chain combines TRBV10-3 with TRBJ2-7; TRBD1 matches 9 bases. The CDR3 spans 12 residues. Trimming cost V 6 bases and J 6 bases; bases outside gene matches: 3. Germline lookup yields CDR1 ENHRY and CDR2 SYGVKD. Here the CDR3 DNA reads TGTGCCATCAGCCTGACAGGGGGCGAGCAGTACTTC. As protein: CAISLTGGEQYF.

The count of this clone is one. This chain uses TRBV19 with TRBJ1-5; D is undetermined. V was shortened by 3 bases and J by 7 bases, with 7 bases between the two germline ends. Germline CDR1 LNHDA, CDR2 SQIVND (reference sequence). This CDR3 comprises 12 residues. In nucleotides, the CDR3 is TGTGCCAGTAGTATTCCCTCGCAGCCCCAGCATTTT. It is translated as CASSIPSQPQHF.

The rearrangement uses TRBV6-1 and TRBJ2-5; the match to TRBD2 covers 11 bases. CDR3 length: 17 residues. V dropped 2 bases and J dropped 1; count of bases not matched to a gene: 6. Germline-derived CDR1 and CDR2 are MNHNS and SASEGT. The CDR3 loop is CASSESILAGAQETQYF. The CDR3 DNA reads as TGTGCCAGCAGTGAATCCATACTAGCGGGGGCCCAAGAGACCCAGTACTTC.

This rearrangement joins TRBV5-5 to TRBJ2-1; TRBD2 is a possible D gene (6 bases). The germline gives CDR1 SGHKS, CDR2 YYEKEE (reference sequence). This CDR3 contains 12 residues. The V gene lost 4 bases and the J gene lost 6 bases, with 8 bases spanning the gap. The CDR3 loop is CASSRDFNEQFF. In nucleotides, the CDR3 is TGTGCCAGCAGCCGGGACTTCAATGAGCAGTTCTTC.

This clone was recorded once. This rearrangement joins TRBV7-2 to TRBJ2-5, with a tentative D call TRBD2 (5 bases). The CDR3 extends over 13 amino acids. V dropped 2 bases and J dropped 5 bases, with 9 bases sitting between them. Germline V CDR1 and CDR2: SGHTA, FQGNSA. The CDR3 DNA reads as TGTGCCAGCAGCTTATTGACGGGGGAGACCCAGTACTTC. Translating gives CASSLLTGETQYF.

The V and J genes are TRBV2 and TRBJ2-2; TRBD1 aligns across 7 bases. J was trimmed by 6 bases and V by 6 bases; bases with no gene match: 10. The length of the CDR3 is 15 residues. Germline CDR1 is SNHLY and CDR2 is FYNNEI. The CDR3, as DNA: TGTGCCAGCAGCGTAGAGAGGACAGGCCCCGGGGAGCTGTTTTTT. Its protein is CASSVERTGPGELFF.

Points on this clone: Other DNA variants within this sample encode the same CDR3. This sequence joins TRBV7-2 and TRBJ2-5; TRBD2 agrees at 15 bases. CDR3 length: 17 amino acids. V dropped 0 bases and J dropped 2; count of bases not matched to a gene: 1. Germline V gene lookup returns CDR1 SGHTA and CDR2 FQGNSA. CDR3 residues: CASSLAGTSGGQETQYF. The CDR3 nucleotides are TGTGCCAGCAGCTTAGCTGGGACTAGCGGGGGGCAAGAGACCCAGTACTTC.

This sequence joins TRBV6-6 and TRBJ2-7; 14 bases fit TRBD2. CDR3 size: 17 residues. Losses at the gene ends were 6 bases for V and 2 bases for J; bases not matched to a gene: 9. Per germline, CDR1 MNHNY and CDR2 SVGAGI (reference sequence). CDR3 amino acids: CASSRRLAGGDTYEQYF. The CDR3 DNA follows: TGTGCCAGCAGCCGAAGACTAGCGGGGGGGGACACCTACGAGCAGTACTTC.

This chain connects TRBV6-5 to TRBJ2-2, with a weak D call TRBD2 (5 bases). CDR1 is MNHEY and CDR2 is SVGAGI in the germline V gene. The CDR3 has 14 residues. The V end was cut by 0 bases, the J end by 3 bases, with 5 bases between. For the CDR3, the DNA is TGTGCCAGCAGTTACTCGCGGGACACCGGGGAGCTGTTTTTT. Translated, it gives CASSYSRDTGELFF.

The V gene is TRBV5-5, the J gene TRBJ1-6, with D unclear. This CDR3 is 15 amino acids long. CDR1 is SGHKS, CDR2 YYEKEE, per germline (reference sequence). V was pared by 0 bases and J by 5 bases, with 9 bases between. This chain's CDR3 is CASSLDRVDNSPLHF. CDR3 sequence (DNA): TGTGCCAGCAGCTTGGATAGAGTGGATAATTCACCCCTCCACTTT.

The chain combines TRBV5-4 with TRBJ2-2; 10 nucleotides match TRBD1. This CDR3 spans 16 amino acids. V shed 5 bases and J 5 bases; nucleotides not matched to a gene: 9. The germline V gene encodes CDR1 SGHNT and CDR2 YYREEE (reference sequence). CDR3 protein: CASRNSDRGGTGELFF. Written as DNA, the CDR3 is TGTGCCAGCAGGAATTCGGACAGGGGGGGAACCGGGGAGCTGTTTTTT.

For this clone: The same CDR3 can be traced to other DNA sequences in this sample. The chain joins TRBV7-9 to TRBJ2-1; maybe TRBD1 (6 bases). The CDR3 totals 15 residues. Trimming removed 2 bases at V and 5 bases at J, with 13 bases between. Germline values: CDR1 SEHNR, CDR2 FQNEAQ (reference sequence). DNA for the CDR3: TGTGCCAGCAGCTTATTTGGGGGCGCGCACAATGAGCAGTTCTTC. It specifies CASSLFGGAHNEQFF.

This clone showed up many times. This likely reflects a read error, since a far larger clone is one base away. This chain uses TRBV7-9 with TRBJ2-5; 12 bases match TRBD2. Germline values: CDR1 SEHNR, CDR2 FQNEAQ (reference sequence). CDR3 length: 14 amino acids. The chain's CDR3 is CASSLAGGLETQYF. CDR3 sequence (DNA): TGTGCCAGCAGCCTAGCGGGGGGGCTTGAGACCCAGTACTTC.

This chain connects TRBV7-8 to TRBJ1-3; tentative D call: TRBD1 (6 bases). The CDR3 is 18 residues long. V lost 0 bases to trimming and J lost 0 bases, with 15 bases between them. From germline, CDR1 is SGHVS and CDR2 FQNEAQ. The CDR3 DNA sequence: TGTGCCAGCAGCTTAGCGAGGGCAGGGGAACTCTCTGGAAACACCATATATTTT. Protein: CASSLARAGELSGNTIYF.

The chain is built from TRBV6-5 and TRBJ2-7, with 9 bases identical to TRBD1. The CDR3 extends over 15 amino acids. V trimming: 4 bases; J trimming: 6 bases; junction bases outside the gene matches: 10. Germline V CDR1 and CDR2: MNHEY, SVGAGI. The CDR3 nucleotides read TGTGCCAGCAGTTTTCCGGGACAGGGACACAGCGAGCAGTACTTC. Encoded protein: CASSFPGQGHSEQYF.

CDR3 DNA sequence: TGTGCCAGCAGCTTTCGACAGGGTAGAGGCAATCAGCCCCAGCATTTT. Translation gives CASSFRQGRGNQPQHF. The V gene is TRBV7-8, the J gene TRBJ1-5, with 7 bases fitting TRBD1. The CDR3 is 16 residues long. Germline lookup yields CDR1 SGHVS and CDR2 FQNEAQ. J was trimmed by 2 bases and V by 3 bases; bases with no gene match: 7.

V gene TRBV19 combines with J gene TRBJ2-7; no firm D call. The CDR3 is 14 residues long. V was trimmed by 0 bases and J by 3 bases, leaving 9 bases between them. Germline CDR1 and CDR2: LNHDA and SQIVND (reference sequence). CDR3 bases: TGTGCCAGTAGTATAGATATAGATTACTACGAGCAGTACTTC. This translates into CASSIDIDYYEQYF.

The genes are TRBV11-2 and TRBJ2-1, with 8 bases aligning to TRBD2. Trimming took 0 bases from V and 7 from J; bases not matched to a gene: 5. The CDR3 spans 15 residues. Germline CDR1 and CDR2: SGHAT and FQNNGV. The CDR3 region is CASSLDGGLANEQFF. The CDR3 DNA follows: TGTGCCAGCAGCTTAGATGGCGGACTAGCTAATGAGCAGTTCTTC.

This chain connects TRBV29-1 to TRBJ1-1, with D perhaps TRBD1 (5 bases). V lost 4 bases and J lost 1, with 10 bases in between. Germline loops: CDR1 SQVTM, CDR2 ANQGSEA. The CDR3 has 13 amino acids. The CDR3 protein is CSVGLDRNTEAFF. Written as DNA, the CDR3 is TGCAGCGTTGGATTAGACAGGAACACTGAAGCTTTCTTT.

The V gene is TRBV5-1, the J gene TRBJ1-3; D is unresolved. CDR3 length: 15 residues. V lost 2 bases, J lost 5 bases, and 14 bases lay in between. Germline CDR1 reads SGHRS; CDR2 reads YFSETQ. CDR3 sequence reads: CASSLTGIGRNTIYF. CDR3 coding DNA: TGCGCCAGCAGCTTAACGGGGATTGGGAGAAACACCATATATTTT. Looking up the rest from reference TRBV5-1 and TRBJ1-3 gives the full variable domain: KAGVTQTPRYLIKTRGQQVTLSCSPISGHRSVSWYQQTPGQGLQFLFEYFSETQRNKGNFPGRFSGRQFSNSRSEMNVSTLELGDSALYLCASSLTGIGRNTIYFGEGSWLTVV.

The genes are TRBV5-4 and TRBJ2-2; 7 nucleotides line up with TRBD2. The CDR3 loop spans 18 amino acids. CDR1 is SGHNT and CDR2 is YYREEE in the germline V gene (reference sequence). With 4 bases clipped from V and 0 bases from J, the junction kept 12 bases outside the gene matches. CDR3 region: CASSPKPLAEANTGELFF. The CDR3, as DNA: TGTGCCAGCAGCCCCAAACCTCTAGCGGAAGCGAACACCGGGGAGCTGTTTTTT.